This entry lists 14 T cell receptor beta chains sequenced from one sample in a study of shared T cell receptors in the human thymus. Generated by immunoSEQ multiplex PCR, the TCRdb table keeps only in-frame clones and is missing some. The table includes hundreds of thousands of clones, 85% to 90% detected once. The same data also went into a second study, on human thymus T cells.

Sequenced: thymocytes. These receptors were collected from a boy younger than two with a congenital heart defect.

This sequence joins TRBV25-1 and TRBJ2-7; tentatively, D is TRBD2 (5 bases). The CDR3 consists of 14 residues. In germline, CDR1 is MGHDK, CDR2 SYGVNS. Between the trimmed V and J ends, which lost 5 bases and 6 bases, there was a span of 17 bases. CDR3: CASSIATGKGEQYF. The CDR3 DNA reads TGTGCCAGCAGTATCGCCACGGGAAAGGGCGAGCAGTACTTC.

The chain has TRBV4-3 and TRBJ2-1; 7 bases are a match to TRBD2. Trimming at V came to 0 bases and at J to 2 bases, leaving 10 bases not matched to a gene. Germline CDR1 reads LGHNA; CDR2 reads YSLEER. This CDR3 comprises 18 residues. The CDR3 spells CASSQDARGLPTYNEQFF. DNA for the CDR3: TGCGCCAGCAGCCAAGATGCGAGGGGACTACCTACCTACAATGAGCAGTTCTTC.

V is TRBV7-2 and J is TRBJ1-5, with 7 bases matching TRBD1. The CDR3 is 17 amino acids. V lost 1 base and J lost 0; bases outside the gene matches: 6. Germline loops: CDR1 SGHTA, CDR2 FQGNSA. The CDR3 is CASSLGAGGYSNQPQHF. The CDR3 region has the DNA TGTGCCAGCAGCTTAGGGGCAGGGGGGTATAGCAATCAGCCCCAGCATTTT.

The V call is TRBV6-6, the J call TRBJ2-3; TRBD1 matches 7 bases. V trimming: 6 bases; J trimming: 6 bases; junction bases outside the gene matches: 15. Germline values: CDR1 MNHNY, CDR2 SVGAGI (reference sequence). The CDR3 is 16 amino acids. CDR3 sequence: CASRVTGERHMDTQYF. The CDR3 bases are TGTGCCAGCAGGGTCACAGGGGAGCGGCACATGGATACGCAGTATTTT.

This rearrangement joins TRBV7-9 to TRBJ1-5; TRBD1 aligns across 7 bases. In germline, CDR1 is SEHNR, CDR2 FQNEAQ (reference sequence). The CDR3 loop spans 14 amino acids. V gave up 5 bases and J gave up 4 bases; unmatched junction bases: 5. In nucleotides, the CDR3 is TGTGCCAGCAGCACTGACAGGGCTAATCAGCCCCAGCATTTT. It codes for CASSTDRANQPQHF.

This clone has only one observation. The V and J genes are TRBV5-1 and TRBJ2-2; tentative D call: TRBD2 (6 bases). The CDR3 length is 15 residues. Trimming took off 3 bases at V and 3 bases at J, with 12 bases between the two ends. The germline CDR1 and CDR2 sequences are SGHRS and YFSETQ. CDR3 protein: CASSSRGRHTGELFF. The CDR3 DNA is TGCGCCAGCAGCTCCCGGGGGAGGCACACCGGGGAGCTGTTTTTT.

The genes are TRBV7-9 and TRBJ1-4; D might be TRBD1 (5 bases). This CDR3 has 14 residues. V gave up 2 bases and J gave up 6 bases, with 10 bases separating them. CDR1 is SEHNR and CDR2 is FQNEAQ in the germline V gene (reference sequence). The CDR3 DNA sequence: TGTGCCAGCAGCTTAAAACAGGCCCATGAAAAACTGTTTTTT. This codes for CASSLKQAHEKLFF.

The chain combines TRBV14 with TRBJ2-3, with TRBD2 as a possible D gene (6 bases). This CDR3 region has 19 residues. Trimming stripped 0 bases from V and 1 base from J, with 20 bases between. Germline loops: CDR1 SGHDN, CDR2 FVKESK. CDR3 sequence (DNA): TGTGCCAGCAGCCAAGATCCCGGGACTTCCAAAAAACGCACAGATACGCAGTATTTT. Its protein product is CASSQDPGTSKKRTDTQYF.

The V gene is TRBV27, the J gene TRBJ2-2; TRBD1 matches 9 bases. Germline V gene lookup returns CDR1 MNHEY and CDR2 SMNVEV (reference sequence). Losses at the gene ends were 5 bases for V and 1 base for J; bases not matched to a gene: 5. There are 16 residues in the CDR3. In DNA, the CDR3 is TGTGCCAGCAGTCCACAGGACAGGGGGAACACCGGGGAGCTGTTTTTT. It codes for CASSPQDRGNTGELFF.

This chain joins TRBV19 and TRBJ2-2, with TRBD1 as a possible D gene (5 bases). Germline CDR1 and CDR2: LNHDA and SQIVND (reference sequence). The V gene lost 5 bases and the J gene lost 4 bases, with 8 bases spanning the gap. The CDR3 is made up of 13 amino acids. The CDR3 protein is CASSGQTTGELFF. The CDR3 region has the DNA TGTGCCAGTAGTGGACAAACCACCGGGGAGCTGTTTTTT.

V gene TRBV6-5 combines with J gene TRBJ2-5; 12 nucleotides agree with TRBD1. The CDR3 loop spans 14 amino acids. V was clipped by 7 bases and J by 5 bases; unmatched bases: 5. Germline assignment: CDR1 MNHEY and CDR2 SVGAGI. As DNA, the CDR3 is TGTGCCAGCAACGGGACAGGGGGCTTGGAGACCCAGTACTTC. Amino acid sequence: CASNGTGGLETQYF.

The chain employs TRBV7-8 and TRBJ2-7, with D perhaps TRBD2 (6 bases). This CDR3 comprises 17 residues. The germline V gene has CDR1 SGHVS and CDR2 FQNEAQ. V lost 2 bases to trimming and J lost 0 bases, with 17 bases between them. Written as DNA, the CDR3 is TGTGCCAGCAGCTTAACGAGCAGCGGGTCCAGCTCCTACGAGCAGTACTTC. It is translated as CASSLTSSGSSSYEQYF.

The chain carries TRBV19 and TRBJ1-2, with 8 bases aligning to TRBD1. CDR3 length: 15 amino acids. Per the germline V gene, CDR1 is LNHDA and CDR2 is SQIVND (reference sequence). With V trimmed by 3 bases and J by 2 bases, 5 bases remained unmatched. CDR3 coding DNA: TGTGCCAGTAGTATTGCTGGACAGGGAAACTATGGCTACACCTTC. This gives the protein CASSIAGQGNYGYTF.

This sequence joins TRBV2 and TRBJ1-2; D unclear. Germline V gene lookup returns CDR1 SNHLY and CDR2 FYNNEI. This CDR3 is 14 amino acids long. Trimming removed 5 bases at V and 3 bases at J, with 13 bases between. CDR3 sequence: CASSLYRVDYGYTF. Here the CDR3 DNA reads TGTGCCAGCAGTTTATACCGGGTGGACTATGGCTACACCTTC.